This TCR beta chain was found in a study of molecular identifiers for immune sequencing clone quantification (dated by TCRdb to 2016 to 2018). Some background on the complete study: For a replicate experiment, RNA from roughly 21,000 or 96,000 naive CD8 T cells was divided into five aliquots, of which four were sequenced. The study was a methods study using CD8 T cells to benchmark molecular-identifier clustering-based TCR repertoire sequencing (MIDCIRS) and TCR RNA copy counting.

Libraries of naive CD8 T cells were built from 20,000 to 1,000,000 sorted cells, with 10%, 30% or 50% of the purified RNA used. Naive CD8 T cells, defined as CD8+CD4-CCR7+CD45RA+, were FACS-sorted into RLT Plus buffer on a BD FACSAria II. Detection sensitivity was tested by spiking Jurkat RNA equal to roughly ten TCR copies' worth into samples containing roughly 17,000-1,100,000 naive CD8 T cells. CD8 T cells were enriched using RosetteSep CD8+ T Cell Enrichment Cocktail and Ficoll-Paque, and the enriched cells then underwent ACK red cell lysis. From its cysteine to its phenylalanine, the CDR3 spans 15 amino acids. Just CDR3 DNA is preserved here, 45 bases in frame from base 1. V and J lose 3 bases and 4 bases, and a span of 15 bases separates them. CDR1 and CDR2 were assigned from the germline V gene as MGHRA and YSYEKL. What the research found in general, with its limitations: A single cell's worth of spiked-in Jurkat TCR RNA was reported detectable even among about a million naive CD8 T cells. Modeling estimated roughly 3 recovered TCR RNA copies per cell, compared with about 10 by digital PCR, which implies 30% to 35% capture efficiency. In CMV-specific effector cells, clones with more than 20 RNA copies accounted for over 99% of molecules, whereas in naive cells such clones accounted for under 1%. When barcode sub-clustering was not used, chimeric consensus sequences inflated TCR diversity, with chimeras reaching as high as 47%. The sizes of highly expanded clones could end up underestimated when identical TCR molecules share a barcode. The naive libraries included spiked-in Jurkat TCR RNA (approximately 11 copies' worth), and this RNA is not part of the donor repertoire.

The protocol used for the library was PCR. Sequencing took place on a NextSeq 500. Bulk TCR libraries were made following a previously described method, with the TCR primers given in Table S5. Total RNA was purified with the Qiagen AllPrep DNA/RNA kit. Before analysis, reads from multiple sequencing runs of the same library were pooled. The published analysis was carried out like this. Reads were retained only if their TCR constant sequence matched exactly, and those retained reads were trimmed to 150 nt and grouped according to their 12-nt molecular barcodes. Reads inside each barcode group were sub-clustered using a 15% Levenshtein threshold, and a quality-weighted consensus sequence was constructed for each RNA molecule. Non-functional sequences were discarded, and so were lower-count sequences lying one edit away from another sequence. Based on fitting two negative binomial distributions, any barcode sub-cluster with under 20% of the maximum read count was discarded. TCRdb redid the processing of the public reads, applying fastp at Q25 and MiXCR, and retained in-frame beta chains. Entries are consolidated by CDR3 protein sequence, retaining the most common genes and DNA. The V and J calls were determined by TCRdb, not by the authors. This sample comprises 490,000 or so distinct CDR3 sequences, about 25% of them detected only once. Around 0.78% of the sample is held by the ten biggest clonotypes.

The sample holds a few counts of this clonotype. The specificity of this receptor is unknown. No per-base quality is available; no much larger clone lies one base away. The clonotype originates from a human donor in good health. Some libraries in this study had Jurkat cell RNA spiked in. The sequence links TRBV4-1 to TRBJ1-1; TRBD1 is perhaps the D gene, given 6 matching bases. The sample consisted of naive CD8+ T cells from blood, with Jurkat cell RNA spiked in. Interpreted using the paper, the cell subset or site label stands for: FACS-sorted CD8+CD4-CCR7+CD45RA+ naive T cells. The CDR3 loop reads CASSQGGGDGTEAFF. The nucleotides read TGCGCCAGCAGCCAGGGGGGCGGGGACGGCACTGAAGCTTTCTTT.